This paragraph reports one T cell receptor (beta chain). Its antigen is still unknown. The data stem from a study of radiotherapy plus CTLA-4 blockade in lung cancer. About the study: Objective responses emerged in under 20% of patients, and about 30% attained disease control.

Study results and limitations: Expansion of tumor-derived TCR clones was observed in blood after radiotherapy plus ipilimumab. Reports state that early shifts in blood T cell clones, with interferon-beta, best predicted response.

CDR3 length: 16 residues. Only in-frame clones appear in the TCRdb table, and some are missing; sequencing was by immunoSEQ multiplex PCR. Of roughly 110,000 clones listed, approximately 77% are singletons. The sequence was collected from a human donor with non-small cell lung cancer that progressed on radiotherapy plus ipilimumab. Some clones in this sample may be carry-over from other donors' samples. The chain has TRBV21-1 and TRBJ2-7; the table's D call of TRBD2 was not tested on the DNA. TRBV21-1 is a documented pseudogene. The specimen comprised peripheral blood, sampled from a patient treated with radiotherapy plus ipilimumab. The CDR3 protein is CASSWGLAGRTYEQYF. DNA of the CDR3: TGTGCCAGCAGCTGGGGACTAGCGGGGAGGACGTACGAGCAGTACTTC.